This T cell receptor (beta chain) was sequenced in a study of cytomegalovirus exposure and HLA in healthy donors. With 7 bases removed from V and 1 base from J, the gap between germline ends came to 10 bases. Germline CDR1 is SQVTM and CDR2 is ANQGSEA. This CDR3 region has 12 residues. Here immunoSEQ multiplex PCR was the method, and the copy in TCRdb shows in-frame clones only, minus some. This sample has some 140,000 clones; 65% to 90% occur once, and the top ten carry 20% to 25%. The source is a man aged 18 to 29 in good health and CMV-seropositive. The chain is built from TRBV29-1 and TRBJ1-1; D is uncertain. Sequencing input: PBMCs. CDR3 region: CSAGSRNTEAFF. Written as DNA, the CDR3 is TGCAGCGCCGGGAGCAGGAACACTGAAGCTTTCTTT.